This is a list of T cell receptor beta chains from one sample in a study of blood T cell repertoires in COVID-19. The repertoire was sequenced with immunoSEQ multiplex PCR; TCRdb's copy has only in-frame clones and lacks some. The repertoire has about 40,000 clones, roughly 76% of them found once; the top ten carry 25% to 35%. Sequenced sample: peripheral blood. The origin of the receptors is a woman aged 70 to 79 with acute or convalescent COVID-19. CDR3s include the opening cysteine and the closing phenylalanine or tryptophan. Each record gives: J gene, clone size, D gene, V gene, CDR3 DNA, CDR3 protein. The D gene is left open where the match is weak. Only part of the rows carry a size: once, few, many, or a class if the clone is expanded.

TRBJ1-1,-,TRBD1,TRBV15,TGTGCCACCAGCAGAGGACAGGGGGCCTACACTGAAGCTTTCTTT,CATSRGQGAYTEAFF
TRBJ1-3,-,TRBD1,TRBV6-1,TGTGCCAGCAGTGGGGACAGGGGGCTCTCTGGAAACACCATATATTTT,CASSGDRGLSGNTIYF
TRBJ2-3,-,TRBD2,TRBV19,TGTGCCAGTAGTCCCGGGATAGCGGGGGCCCCGAGATATACGCAGTATTTT,CASSPGIAGAPRYTQYF
TRBJ2-5,-,TRBD1,TRBV11-2,TGTGCCAGCAGCTTAGCTTGGGGACAGGGAATGACCCAGTACTTC,CASSLAWGQGMTQYF
TRBJ2-3,-,-,TRBV7-9,TGTGCCAGCAGCTCCAGCGGAGATACGCAGTATTTT,CASSSSGDTQYF
TRBJ1-5,few,TRBD1,TRBV7-8,TGTGCCAGCACCGCCGGGGACAGGGTGAGCCTCCAGCCCCAGCATTTT,CASTAGDRVSLQPQHF
TRBJ1-2,-,TRBD1,TRBV2,TGTGCCAGCAGTTGGGACAGGGCTGAAGGCTACACCTTC,CASSWDRAEGYTF
TRBJ2-1,-,TRBD1,TRBV27,TGTGCCAGCAGTTTATCGTCGGACAGGATCCGAACCAATGAGCAGTTCTTC,CASSLSSDRIRTNEQFF
TRBJ2-3,once,-,TRBV7-2,TGTGCCAGCAGCTCTGTAAGGAGTGGTACGCAGTATTTT,CASSSVRSGTQYF
TRBJ2-6,-,-,TRBV9,TGTGCCAGCAGCGTTCGGAGCTCTGGGGCCAACGTCCTGACTTTC,CASSVRSSGANVLTF
TRBJ2-1,few,-,TRBV11-3,TGTGCCAGCAGCCGGGGATACTACAATGAGCAGTTCTTC,CASSRGYYNEQFF
TRBJ2-4,-,-,TRBV21-1,TGTGCCAGCAGCCCCACGGAGGGGAACCTAGCCAAAAACATTCAGTACTTC,CASSPTEGNLAKNIQYF
TRBJ2-1,-,-,TRBV20-1,TGCAGTGCTGCGGTAGGGGTAGAGCAGTTCTTC,CSAAVGVEQFF
TRBJ1-6,-,-,TRBV27,TGTGCCAGCCGGCGGGGGGCATGGAATTCACCCCTCCACTTT,CASRRGAWNSPLHF
TRBJ1-1,-,-,TRBV6-5,TGTGCCAGCAGCCAAAACAGGATGGGATTTGAAGCTTTCTTT,CASSQNRMGFEAFF
TRBJ2-1,-,-,TRBV3-1/TRBV3-2,TGTGCCAGCAGCCAACACCGGGACTTCCCCTCCAATGAGCAGTTCTTC,CASSQHRDFPSNEQFF
TRBJ2-3,-,-,TRBV19,TGTGCCAGTAGTATGTCGGGTACAGATACGCAGTATTTT,CASSMSGTDTQYF
TRBJ2-7,-,-,TRBV14,TGTGCCAGCAGCTTCAGGGGTATCTCCTACGAGCAGTACTTC,CASSFRGISYEQYF
TRBJ2-7,few,-,TRBV19,TGTGCCAGTAGTACCGGGATGGGGCGAACGGGACAATACGAGCAGTACTTC,CASSTGMGRTGQYEQYF
TRBJ1-2,-,TRBD1,TRBV25-1,TGTGCCAGCAGTGAAGACAGGGCTGGCTACACCTTC,CASSEDRAGYTF
TRBJ2-7,few,TRBD1,TRBV27,TGTGCCACTGGACAGGGGCCCCTTCCCTACGAGCAGTACTTC,CATGQGPLPYEQYF
TRBJ2-7,-,-,TRBV5-1,TGCGCCAGCAGCCAGTCGGACACTTACGAGCAGTACTTC,CASSQSDTYEQYF
TRBJ2-7,-,TRBD1,TRBV19,TGTGCCAGTAGTATCCGGACAGGGCAGGGCGAGCAGTACTTC,CASSIRTGQGEQYF
TRBJ2-2,-,TRBD2,TRBV27,TGTGCCAGCAGTTTATACGGGCTGGGGGGGACCGGGGAGCTGTTTTTT,CASSLYGLGGTGELFF
TRBJ2-7,-,TRBD1,TRBV27,TGTGCCAGCAGTCCCGGGACAGCCCCATGGATCTACGAGCAGTACTTC,CASSPGTAPWIYEQYF
TRBJ1-2,-,-,TRBV7-9,TGTGCCAGCAGCTTAGTCTTGAACTATGGCTACACCTTC,CASSLVLNYGYTF
TRBJ1-3,-,TRBD1,TRBV7-9,TGTGCCAGCAGTCCGGACAGGCTCTCTGGAAACACCATATATTTT,CASSPDRLSGNTIYF
TRBJ1-5,-,-,TRBV30,TGTGCCTGGAGTGTATCCCCGAGCAATCAGCCCCAGCATTTT,CAWSVSPSNQPQHF
TRBJ2-1,-,TRBD1,TRBV28,TGTGCCAGCAGTTTATTATCTGGACAGGGTTCGAATGAGCAGTTCTTC,CASSLLSGQGSNEQFF
TRBJ1-2,-,-,TRBV28,TGTGCCAGCAGACCTACAGGGAGAGAGAGCTACACCTTC,CASRPTGRESYTF
TRBJ1-2,-,TRBD1,TRBV2,TGTGCCAGCAGGGAGGGACAGGGAAGGGGCTACACCTTC,CASREGQGRGYTF